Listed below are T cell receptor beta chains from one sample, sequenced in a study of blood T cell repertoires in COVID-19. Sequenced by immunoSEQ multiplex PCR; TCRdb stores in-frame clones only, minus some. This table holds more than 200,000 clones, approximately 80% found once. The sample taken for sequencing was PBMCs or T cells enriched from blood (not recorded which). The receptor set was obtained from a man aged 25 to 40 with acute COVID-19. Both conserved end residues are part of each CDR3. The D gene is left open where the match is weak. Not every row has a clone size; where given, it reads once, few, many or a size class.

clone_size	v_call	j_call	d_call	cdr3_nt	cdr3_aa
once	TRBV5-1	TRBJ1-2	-	TGCGCCAGCATCCCGGGAGGCCAACCCCTCTATGGCTACACCTTC	CASIPGGQPLYGYTF
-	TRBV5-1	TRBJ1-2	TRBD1	TGCGCCAGCAGTACGGACAGGGGGCCCTATGGCTACACCTTC	CASSTDRGPYGYTF
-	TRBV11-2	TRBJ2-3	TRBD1	TGTGCCAGCAGCTTCCGGGACAGCCGCACAGATACGCAGTATTTT	CASSFRDSRTDTQYF
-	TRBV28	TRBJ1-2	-	TGTGCCACTGGGGATGGACTTAACTATGGCTACACCTTC	CATGDGLNYGYTF
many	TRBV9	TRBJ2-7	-	TGTGCCAGCAGCGTAGTCGCTCGGCGGGACTCCTACGAGCAGTACTTC	CASSVVARRDSYEQYF
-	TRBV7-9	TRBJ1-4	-	TGTGCCAGCAGCTTGTCGGGAGTTGGTGAAAAACTGTTTTTT	CASSLSGVGEKLFF
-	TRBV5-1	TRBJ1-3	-	TGCGCCAGCAGCCCCGAGCCTAGCTCTGGAAACACCATATATTTT	CASSPEPSSGNTIYF
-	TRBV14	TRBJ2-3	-	TGTGCCAGCAGCCAAGATTCGTACGGTACGCAGTATTTT	CASSQDSYGTQYF
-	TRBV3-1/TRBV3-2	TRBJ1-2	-	TGTGCCAGCAGCCGCCCCTCCGGGACTAGGGATGGCTACACCTTC	CASSRPSGTRDGYTF
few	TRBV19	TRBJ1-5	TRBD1	TGTGCCAGTAGAGAGGGGCCACAGGGGTATCAGCCCCAGCATTTT	CASREGPQGYQPQHF
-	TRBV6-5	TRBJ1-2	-	TGTGCCATAAAACCGATAGCTAACTATGGCTACACCTTC	CAIKPIANYGYTF
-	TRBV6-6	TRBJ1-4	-	TGTGCCAGCAGTTACCCGGAGACTAATGAAAAACTGTTTTTT	CASSYPETNEKLFF
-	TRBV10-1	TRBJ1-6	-	TGCGCCAGCAGTGATACCCCAGGGAAATCACCCCTCCACTTT	CASSDTPGKSPLHF
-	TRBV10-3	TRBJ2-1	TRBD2	TGTGCCATCACCTGGACTAGCGGAAGCTCCTACAATGAGCAGTTCTTC	CAITWTSGSSYNEQFF
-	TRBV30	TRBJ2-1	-	TGTGCCTGGAATAAAGGAGGGAGCGATGAGCAGTTCTTC	CAWNKGGSDEQFF
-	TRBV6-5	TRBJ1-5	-	TGTGCCAGCAGTTACTCATGGGCCTCGGGGTCGACCCAGCATTTT	CASSYSWASGSTQHF
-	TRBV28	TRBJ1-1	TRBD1	TGTGCCAGCATCTCAGGGGGCACTGAAGCTTTCTTT	CASISGGTEAFF
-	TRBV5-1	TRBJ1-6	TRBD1	TGCGCCAGCAGCGCGGGACAGGATTATTCACCCCTCCACTTT	CASSAGQDYSPLHF
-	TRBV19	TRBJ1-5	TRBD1	TGTGCCAGTAGACCACAGGGGTTGAGCAATCAGCCCCAGCATTTT	CASRPQGLSNQPQHF
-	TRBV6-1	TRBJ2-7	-	TGTGCCAGCAGTGAATCGGGCGGGCCCTACGAGCAGTACTTC	CASSESGGPYEQYF
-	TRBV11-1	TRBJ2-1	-	TGTGCCAGCAGCTTGGAACCCGCTTCGGGTGAGCAGTTCTTC	CASSLEPASGEQFF
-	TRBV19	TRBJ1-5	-	TGTGCCAGTAGTATCCACAGGGCCAAATTGGATCAGCCCCAGCATTTT	CASSIHRAKLDQPQHF
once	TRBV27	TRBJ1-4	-	TGTGCCAGCCGGAGATCGGTAACTAATGAAAAACTGTTTTTT	CASRRSVTNEKLFF
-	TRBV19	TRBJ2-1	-	TGTGCCAGTAGTTCACGACAGCAGCAGTTCTTC	CASSSRQQQFF
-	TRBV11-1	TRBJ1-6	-	TGTGCCAGCAGCTTAACAGGAAATTCACCCCTCCACTTT	CASSLTGNSPLHF
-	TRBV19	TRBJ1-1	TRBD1	TGTGCCAGTATGGACAGGAGCTACACTGAAGCTTTCTTT	CASMDRSYTEAFF
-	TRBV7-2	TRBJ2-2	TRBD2	TGTGCCAGCAGCTCCCCTAGCGGGGGAAGCACCGGGGAGCTGTTTTTT	CASSSPSGGSTGELFF
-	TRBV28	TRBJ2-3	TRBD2	TGTGCCAGCAGTGGACTAGCGGGGGCGGATACGCAGTATTTT	CASSGLAGADTQYF
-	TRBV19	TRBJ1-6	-	TGTGCCAGTAAGGAGAGGGGAGGTAATTCACCCCTCCACTTT	CASKERGGNSPLHF
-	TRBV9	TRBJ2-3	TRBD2	TGTGCCAGCAGCGTAGCAGCGGGGGGGATCACAGATACGCAGTATTTT	CASSVAAGGITDTQYF
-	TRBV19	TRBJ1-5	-	TGTGCCGGGGGGGGACGGGTCAATCAGCCCCAGCATTTT	CAGGGRVNQPQHF
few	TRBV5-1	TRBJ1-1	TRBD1	TGCGCCAGCAGCCTACAGGACAGGGGGACTGAAGCTTTCTTT	CASSLQDRGTEAFF
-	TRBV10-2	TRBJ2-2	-	TGCGCCAGCAGGTCTAACACCGGGGAGCTGTTTTTT	CASRSNTGELFF
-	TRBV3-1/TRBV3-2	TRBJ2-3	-	TGTGCCAGCAGCCCCTCCGGGGGGCGGGGCCGCACAGATACGCAGTATTTT	CASSPSGGRGRTDTQYF
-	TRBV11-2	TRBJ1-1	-	TGTGCCAGCAGCTTAGAAAGGGGAGGTGAAGCTTTCTTT	CASSLERGGEAFF
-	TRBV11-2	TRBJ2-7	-	TGTGCCAGCAGCTTTAGGGAGACCTACGAGCAGTACTTC	CASSFRETYEQYF
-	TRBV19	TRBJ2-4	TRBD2	TGTGCCAGTAGTATAGGTTCGCCCCTAGCGGGGGGAGTCAAAAACATTCAGTACTTC	CASSIGSPLAGGVKNIQYF
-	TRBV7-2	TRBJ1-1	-	TGTGCCAGCAGCGCCGTGGGGGGTCGGACTGAAGCTTTCTTT	CASSAVGGRTEAFF
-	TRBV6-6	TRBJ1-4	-	TGTGCCAGCAGTTATGGGGAGGCTAATGAAAAACTGTTTTTT	CASSYGEANEKLFF
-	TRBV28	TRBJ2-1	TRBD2	TGTGCCAGCAGTTCTCCGGCGGGACTAACACTGTACAATGAGCAGTTCTTC	CASSSPAGLTLYNEQFF
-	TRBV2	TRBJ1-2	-	TGTGCCAGCAGTGAAGGCGTCCTCGGGGGCTACACCTTC	CASSEGVLGGYTF